The 22 T cell receptor beta chains presented below share a single source sample, sequenced in a study of T cells in Graves' hyperthyroidism and ophthalmopathy. Amplified regions were TCR beta CDR3 sequences from RNA transcripts. During a first-round RT-PCR of the TCR CDR3, the HTBI primer set was used. Each CDR3 protein gets one entry after TCRdb re-called the multiplex PCR reads with MiXCR. The sample has some 490,000 distinct CDR3 sequences, 15% to 20% seen once. Material for sequencing was blood. All receptors derive from a woman aged 25 to 39 with Graves' ophthalmopathy.

V gene TRBV9 combines with J gene TRBJ2-7; either TRBD1 or TRBD2 may fit D (5 bases each). The germline gives CDR1 SGDLS, CDR2 YYNGEE. Trimming cost V 2 bases and J 3 bases, with 15 bases left between them. The CDR3 is made up of 15 amino acids. The CDR3 DNA reads as TGTGCCAGCAGCGTTCCCACCGGGACCAACTACGAGCAGTACTTC. Translated, it gives CASSVPTGTNYEQYF.

This clonotype was observed a few times. This may stem from a read error, because a much larger clone lies one nucleotide away. The CDR3 DNA reads TGTGCCTGGGCCCCGACAGCTTCCAATCAGCCCCAGCATTTT. It yields the protein CAWAPTASNQPQHF. V and J are TRBV30 and TRBJ1-5; D is possibly TRBD1 (5 bases). Trimming shortened V by 5 bases and J by 3 bases, and 14 bases separated the two germline ends. The CDR3 loop spans 14 amino acids. Germline CDR1 and CDR2: GTSNPN and SVGIG (reference sequence). The variable domain in full, completed from reference TRBV30 and TRBJ1-5, reads SQTIHQWPATLVQPVGSPLSLECTVEGTSNPNLYWYRQAAGRGLQLLFYSVGIGQISSEVPQNLSASRPQDRQFILSSKKLLLSDSGFYLCAWAPTASNQPQHFGDGTRLSIL.

Turning to this clonotype: At one boundary the junction diverges from the germline segment, which might be a read error. This chain connects TRBV4-1 to TRBJ1-5; the D gene is possibly TRBD1 (6 bases). The germline V gene encodes CDR1 MGHRA and CDR2 YSYEKL. The CDR3 covers 17 residues. CDR3 region: CASGQARGAVSNQPQHF. CDR3 coding DNA: TGCGCCAGCGGCCAAGCGAGGGGGGCCGTAAGCAATCAGCCCCAGCATTTT.

The CDR3 is CASSLTDHGYTF. Here the CDR3 DNA reads TGTGCCAGCAGTCTGACAGATCATGGCTACACCTTC. The chain joins TRBV28 to TRBJ1-2; D might be TRBD1 (5 bases). Trimming removed 5 bases from V and 6 bases from J, with 10 bases in between. The CDR3 extends over 12 amino acids. The germline V gene has CDR1 MDHEN and CDR2 SYDVKM.

This clonotype showed up just a few times. The chain couples TRBV20-1 to TRBJ2-7; TRBD2 matches 13 bases. The V gene end was trimmed by 6 bases and the J gene end by 4 bases; junction bases not matched to a gene: 3. The CDR3 totals 13 residues. Germline assignment: CDR1 DFQATT and CDR2 SNEGSKA (reference sequence). The CDR3 coding sequence is TGCAGTGCGGGACTAGCGGGGTTATACGAGCAGTACTTC. Translation: CSAGLAGLYEQYF.

The chain recombines TRBV20-1 with TRBJ1-2; perhaps TRBD1 as D (5 bases). Germline values: CDR1 DFQATT, CDR2 SNEGSKA (reference sequence). The CDR3 spans 13 residues. Trimming stripped 1 base from V and 4 bases from J, with 10 bases between. The DNA for the CDR3 is TGCAGTGCTAGAGTAAGGGGAGTCTATGGCTACACCTTC. Amino acids: CSARVRGVYGYTF.

The V and J genes are TRBV20-1 and TRBJ2-2; D possibly uses TRBD1 or TRBD2 (6 bases each). This CDR3 is built from 15 residues. V lost 3 bases, J lost 1 base, and 12 bases lay in between. Germline V gene sequence: CDR1 DFQATT, CDR2 SNEGSKA (reference sequence). The DNA of the CDR3 is TGCAGTGCTAGTAACCGGGGGCGGAACACCGGGGAGCTGTTTTTT. This codes for CSASNRGRNTGELFF.

V is TRBV4-1 and J is TRBJ2-1; D call uncertain. Germline V CDR1 and CDR2: MGHRA, YSYEKL. The CDR3 contains 14 residues. Trimming removed 0 bases from V and 7 bases from J, with 10 bases in between. The CDR3 reads CASSQDRQPNEQFF. Here the CDR3 DNA reads TGCGCCAGCAGCCAAGATCGCCAGCCAAATGAGCAGTTCTTC.

The chain combines TRBV7-9 with TRBJ2-4, with a weak D call TRBD2 (5 bases). CDR1 is SEHNR and CDR2 is FQNEAQ in the germline V gene (reference sequence). The CDR3 spans 14 residues. V was shortened by 4 bases and J by 0 bases, with 7 bases between the two germline ends. The CDR3 nucleotides are TGTGCCAGCAGCTCAGCGGTAGCCAAAAACATTCAGTACTTC. Translation: CASSSAVAKNIQYF.

This clonotype was counted ten times or more. This chain links TRBV5-1 with TRBJ2-1; TRBD2 agrees at 9 bases. V lost 3 bases to trimming and J lost 0 bases; unmatched junction nucleotides: 10. CDR3 length: 18 amino acids. CDR1 is SGHRS and CDR2 is YFSETQ in the germline V gene. CDR3 nucleotides: TGCGCCAGCAGCTCCCCTCCCCTTAGCGGGAGCTCCTACAATGAGCAGTTCTTC. It codes for CASSSPPLSGSSYNEQFF.

At least ten counts were recorded for this clonotype. The chain carries TRBV5-1 and TRBJ2-7; D is possibly TRBD1 (5 bases). This CDR3 is 13 amino acids long. Germline V lookup: CDR1 SGHRS, CDR2 YFSETQ. V was pared by 7 bases and J by 5 bases, with 16 bases between. The CDR3 bases are TGCGCCAGCGCGTACAAGGACATCCACGAGCAGTACTTC. Translating gives CASAYKDIHEQYF. The full variable domain, its missing parts supplied by reference TRBV5-1 and TRBJ2-7, is KAGVTQTPRYLIKTRGQQVTLSCSPISGHRSVSWYQQTPGQGLQFLFEYFSETQRNKGNFPGRFSGRQFSNSRSEMNVSTLELGDSALYLCASAYKDIHEQYFGPGTRLTVT.

This clonotype has a count of ten or more. This chain uses TRBV5-1 with TRBJ2-5, with 7 bases lining up with TRBD2. Germline loops: CDR1 SGHRS, CDR2 YFSETQ. V shed 4 bases, J shed 5 bases, and the junction held 11 bases outside the gene matches. The CDR3 totals 15 residues. The CDR3 bases are TGCGCCAGCAGCCTGGGGACTACACGGCGGGAGACCCAGTACTTC. Its protein product is CASSLGTTRRETQYF.

This clonotype was found a few times. The J gene is TRBJ1-2, the V gene TRBV25-1; D may be TRBD1 (6 bases). The CDR3 has 14 residues. Germline CDR1 MGHDK, CDR2 SYGVNS. V dropped 5 bases and J dropped 8 bases, with 18 bases sitting between them. The CDR3 nucleotides are TGTGCCAGCAGTCAGGACTTGGGGGGCTGGGGCTACACCTTC. It specifies CASSQDLGGWGYTF.

The chain has TRBV2 and TRBJ2-2, with 9 bases aligning to TRBD2. V trimming: 0 bases; J trimming: 5 bases; junction bases outside the gene matches: 10. Looked up from germline, CDR1 is SNHLY and CDR2 is FYNNEI. The CDR3 loop spans 18 amino acids. CDR3 in DNA: TGTGCCAGCAGTGAAGCGGTTGGACTAGCGAGATGGACCGGGGAGCTGTTTTTT. Encoded protein: CASSEAVGLARWTGELFF.

With respect to this clonotype: The CDR3 does not end in the conserved phenylalanine or tryptophan, so this is likely a read error. The chain is built from TRBV12-3 or TRBV12-4 and TRBJ2-7, with D possibly TRBD1 on 5 matching bases. The CDR3 extends over 13 amino acids. Trimming left V 3 bases short and J 2 bases short, with 8 bases between. This CDR3 reads CASSFGATYEQYL. CDR3 DNA sequence: TGTGCCAGCAGTTTTGGGGCCACCTACGAGCAGTACCTC.

This clonotype was seen ten or more times. The rearrangement joins TRBV5-1 to TRBJ2-7; 12 bases match TRBD2. V lost 2 bases to trimming and J lost 0 bases; unmatched junction nucleotides: 9. Germline loops: CDR1 SGHRS, CDR2 YFSETQ. CDR3 length: 18 amino acids. CDR3 amino acids: CASSLTSGRPPSSYEQYF. As DNA, the CDR3 is TGCGCCAGCAGCTTAACTAGCGGGAGGCCCCCCAGCTCCTACGAGCAGTACTTC.

There are a few counts of this clonotype. The chain joins TRBV6-2 or TRBV6-3 to TRBJ1-4; D unresolved. The CDR3 consists of 14 residues. CDR1 and CDR2 from the germline V gene are MNHEY and SVGEGT. The germline V and J ends were trimmed by 2 bases and 5 bases, with 9 bases remaining between them. The CDR3: CASSYVGDNEKLFF. The DNA for the CDR3 is TGTGCCAGCAGTTACGTGGGCGACAATGAAAAACTGTTTTTT.

The V call is TRBV20-1, the J call TRBJ2-7; no firm D call. Trimming removed 0 bases at V and 6 bases at J, with 12 bases between. The CDR3 totals 13 residues. The germline gives CDR1 DFQATT, CDR2 SNEGSKA (reference sequence). CDR3 protein: CSARENLLAEQYF. Here the CDR3 DNA reads TGCAGTGCTAGAGAGAATCTTTTGGCCGAGCAGTACTTC.

In this sample, this clonotype turned up many times. The chain employs TRBV11-1 and TRBJ2-7; 7 bases are a match to TRBD2. This CDR3 region has 16 residues. V lost 5 bases, J lost 3 bases, and 13 bases stayed unmatched. Germline CDR1 and CDR2: SGHAT and FQDESV (reference sequence). CDR3 bases: TGTGCCAGCAGCCCGAGATCTAGCGGAGTTGTCTACGAGCAGTACTTC. As protein: CASSPRSSGVVYEQYF.

The J gene is TRBJ1-5, the V gene TRBV20-1, with D tentatively TRBD1 (6 bases). The CDR3 sequence is 16 residues long. The germline V gene encodes CDR1 DFQATT and CDR2 SNEGSKA (reference sequence). V lost 0 bases, J lost 3 bases, and 15 bases lay in between. CDR3 DNA sequence: TGCAGTGCTAGAGATCCCCAGGGGCCCCACAATCAGCCCCAGCATTTT. It yields the protein CSARDPQGPHNQPQHF.

There are a few counts of this clonotype. The chain has TRBV28 and TRBJ1-2; D gene uncertain. The CDR3 runs 14 residues. CDR1 is MDHEN and CDR2 is SYDVKM in the germline V gene. The V and J ends lost 2 bases and 4 bases respectively, with 11 bases between them. This CDR3 reads CASSLILSPYGYTF. CDR3 DNA sequence: TGTGCCAGCAGTTTAATTTTAAGTCCCTATGGCTACACCTTC.

V usage is TRBV7-9 and J usage is TRBJ2-2; D gene unclear. Germline V CDR1 and CDR2: SEHNR, FQNEAQ (reference sequence). The CDR3 is made up of 14 amino acids. V shed 1 base and J shed 6 bases, with 9 bases lying between them. The CDR3 DNA sequence: TGTGCCAGCAGCTTAGTAAAAAACTCCGGGGAGCTGTTTTTT. It is translated as CASSLVKNSGELFF.